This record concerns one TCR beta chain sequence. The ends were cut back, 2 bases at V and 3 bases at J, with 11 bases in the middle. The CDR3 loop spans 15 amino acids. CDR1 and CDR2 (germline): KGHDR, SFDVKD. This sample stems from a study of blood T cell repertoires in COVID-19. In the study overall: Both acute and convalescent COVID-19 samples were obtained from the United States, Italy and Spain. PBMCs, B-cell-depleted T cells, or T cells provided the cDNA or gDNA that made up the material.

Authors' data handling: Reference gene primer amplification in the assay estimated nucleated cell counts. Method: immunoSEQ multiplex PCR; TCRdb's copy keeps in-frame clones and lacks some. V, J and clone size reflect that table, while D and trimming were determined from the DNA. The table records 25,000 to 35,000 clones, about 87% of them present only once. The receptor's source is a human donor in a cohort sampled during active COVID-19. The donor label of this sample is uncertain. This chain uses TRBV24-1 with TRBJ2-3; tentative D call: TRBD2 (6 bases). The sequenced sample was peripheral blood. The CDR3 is CATSDYGAGTDTQYF. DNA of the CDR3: TGTGCCACCAGTGATTACGGGGCGGGAACAGATACGCAGTATTTT.